The rows below give T cell receptor beta chains drawn from one sample of a study of T cell responses to AZD1222 COVID-19 vaccine. Some clones are missing from TCRdb's copy, which holds only in-frame ones; the method was immunoSEQ multiplex PCR. The sample holds about 180,000 clones, 85% to 95% seen once. Sequenced material: peripheral blood, taken 28 days after the second dose of the MenACWY control vaccine. Receptors were obtained from an adult who received the MenACWY meningococcal vaccine as a control. Both conserved end residues are part of each CDR3. Each record gives: D gene, V gene, clone size, J gene, CDR3 DNA, CDR3 protein. The D gene is left open where the match is weak. A row's size may be missing; if present it is once, few, many or a size class.

d_gene: NA; v_gene: TRBV6-5; abundance: NA; j_gene: TRBJ1-5; CDR3nt: TGTGCCAGCAGTTACCGGAAGGGGCCCCAGCATTTT; CDR3aa: CASSYRKGPQHF
d_gene: NA; v_gene: TRBV28; abundance: NA; j_gene: TRBJ2-7; CDR3nt: TGTGCCAGCAGTTCCTTATACGAGCAGTACTTC; CDR3aa: CASSSLYEQYF
d_gene: NA; v_gene: TRBV6-5; abundance: NA; j_gene: TRBJ1-1; CDR3nt: TGTGCCAGCAGTTACGGGCGGGGGGCGAACACTGAAGCTTTCTTT; CDR3aa: CASSYGRGANTEAFF
d_gene: NA; v_gene: TRBV29-1; abundance: NA; j_gene: TRBJ1-2; CDR3nt: TGCAGCGTCTTTGTGGGGACGGAGGCCGACCTCTTC; CDR3aa: CSVFVGTEADLF
d_gene: NA; v_gene: TRBV12-3/TRBV12-4; abundance: NA; j_gene: TRBJ2-7; CDR3nt: TGTGCCAGCAGTCCAGGTTCGGTCTACGAGCAGTACTTC; CDR3aa: CASSPGSVYEQYF
d_gene: TRBD1; v_gene: TRBV7-2; abundance: NA; j_gene: TRBJ1-1; CDR3nt: TGTGCCAGCAGCTTTTCAGGCTCAGGGGGCACGGAAGCTTTCTTT; CDR3aa: CASSFSGSGGTEAFF
d_gene: NA; v_gene: TRBV2; abundance: NA; j_gene: TRBJ1-2; CDR3nt: TGTGCCAGCAGTGTTGGGGGCAGGGTAGGAGGCTACACCTTC; CDR3aa: CASSVGGRVGGYTF
d_gene: NA; v_gene: TRBV3-1/TRBV3-2; abundance: once; j_gene: TRBJ1-2; CDR3nt: TGTGCCAGCAGGGCAATGGCAGGACCCGGCTACACCTTC; CDR3aa: CASRAMAGPGYTF
d_gene: NA; v_gene: TRBV28; abundance: NA; j_gene: TRBJ2-5; CDR3nt: TGTGCCAGCAGTCAGGGATACTCCTTCGACCAAGAGACCCAGTACTTC; CDR3aa: CASSQGYSFDQETQYF
d_gene: TRBD2; v_gene: TRBV6-1; abundance: NA; j_gene: TRBJ2-2; CDR3nt: TGTGCCAGCAGCGAACTAGCGGGGGCCGTCACGAGGGCCGGGGAGCTGTTTTTT; CDR3aa: CASSELAGAVTRAGELFF
d_gene: NA; v_gene: TRBV19; abundance: NA; j_gene: TRBJ1-2; CDR3nt: TGTGCCAGTAGTGGCGGGCACAGCTATGGCTACACCTTC; CDR3aa: CASSGGHSYGYTF
d_gene: NA; v_gene: TRBV11-2; abundance: NA; j_gene: TRBJ1-2; CDR3nt: TGTGCCAGCAGCTTAGGCGGTGTAACTATGGGCTACACCTTC; CDR3aa: CASSLGGVTMGYTF
d_gene: TRBD1; v_gene: TRBV6-2/TRBV6-3; abundance: NA; j_gene: TRBJ2-5; CDR3nt: TGTGCCAGCAGTACTGGGACAGGGGGATTGGAGACCCAGTACTTC; CDR3aa: CASSTGTGGLETQYF
d_gene: NA; v_gene: TRBV12-2; abundance: once; j_gene: TRBJ1-1; CDR3nt: TGTGCAAGTCGCTTCCCACCTCGGGACAGCACTGAAGCTTTCTTT; CDR3aa: CASRFPPRDSTEAFF
d_gene: NA; v_gene: TRBV7-9; abundance: NA; j_gene: TRBJ1-2; CDR3nt: TGTGCCAGCAGCCGGGACGCCTATGGCTACACCTTC; CDR3aa: CASSRDAYGYTF
d_gene: TRBD2; v_gene: TRBV5-5; abundance: once; j_gene: TRBJ2-1; CDR3nt: TGTGCCAGCAGCCAGGGAGGGGCTACTTACAATGAGCAGTTCTTC; CDR3aa: CASSQGGATYNEQFF
d_gene: TRBD1; v_gene: TRBV15; abundance: NA; j_gene: TRBJ2-1; CDR3nt: TGTGCCACCAGACGGCCATCCTCGGGACAGCAAGAGCAGTTCTTC; CDR3aa: CATRRPSSGQQEQFF
d_gene: TRBD1; v_gene: TRBV6-1; abundance: NA; j_gene: TRBJ2-7; CDR3nt: TGTGCCAGCAGTGAAGGAGGGACAGGGGTCTACGAGCAGTACTTC; CDR3aa: CASSEGGTGVYEQYF
d_gene: NA; v_gene: TRBV25-1; abundance: NA; j_gene: TRBJ1-3; CDR3nt: TGTGCCAGCAGTGCTCCGGGTGGAACTGGAAACACCATATATTTT; CDR3aa: CASSAPGGTGNTIYF
d_gene: NA; v_gene: TRBV6-5; abundance: NA; j_gene: TRBJ2-5; CDR3nt: TGTGCCAGCAGTTACTCCTTCCAAGAGACCCAGTACTTC; CDR3aa: CASSYSFQETQYF
d_gene: NA; v_gene: TRBV30; abundance: NA; j_gene: TRBJ1-5; CDR3nt: TGTGCCTGGAGTCGGGGCGCGGGCAATCAGCCCCAGCATTTT; CDR3aa: CAWSRGAGNQPQHF
d_gene: NA; v_gene: TRBV12-3/TRBV12-4; abundance: once; j_gene: TRBJ1-2; CDR3nt: TGTGCCAGCAGTTTGACCGCAGGGGATGGCTACACCTTC; CDR3aa: CASSLTAGDGYTF
d_gene: NA; v_gene: TRBV4-1; abundance: NA; j_gene: TRBJ1-4; CDR3nt: TGCGCCAGCAGCCGCGACCCGGACAGTCAACGCGAAAAACTGTTTTTT; CDR3aa: CASSRDPDSQREKLFF
d_gene: NA; v_gene: TRBV5-4; abundance: NA; j_gene: TRBJ2-7; CDR3nt: TGTGCCACCTCCCCTGGATCCTACGAGCAGTACTTC; CDR3aa: CATSPGSYEQYF
d_gene: TRBD1; v_gene: TRBV30; abundance: NA; j_gene: TRBJ1-1; CDR3nt: TGTGCCTGGAGTGTACGTGAGACAGGGACCCTTGAAGCTTTCTTT; CDR3aa: CAWSVRETGTLEAFF
d_gene: NA; v_gene: TRBV28; abundance: NA; j_gene: TRBJ1-5; CDR3nt: TGTGCCAGCACCTCTTTGAGAACAGGGAATCAGCCCCAGCATTTT; CDR3aa: CASTSLRTGNQPQHF
d_gene: NA; v_gene: TRBV27; abundance: NA; j_gene: TRBJ1-3; CDR3nt: TGTGCCAGCAGTTTAGCCGACCCAATGGGAAACACCATATATTTT; CDR3aa: CASSLADPMGNTIYF
d_gene: TRBD1; v_gene: TRBV4-3; abundance: NA; j_gene: TRBJ1-2; CDR3nt: TGCGCCAGCAGCCAAGAGACAGGGGTTGGCTACACCTTC; CDR3aa: CASSQETGVGYTF
d_gene: NA; v_gene: TRBV5-1; abundance: NA; j_gene: TRBJ1-1; CDR3nt: TGCGCCAGCAGCGCGGACTGGGGCACTGAAGCTTTCTTT; CDR3aa: CASSADWGTEAFF
d_gene: NA; v_gene: TRBV7-6; abundance: NA; j_gene: TRBJ1-4; CDR3nt: TGTGCCAGCAGCTTATCAACAGTACCAACTAATGAAAAACTGTTTTTT; CDR3aa: CASSLSTVPTNEKLFF
d_gene: NA; v_gene: TRBV28; abundance: NA; j_gene: TRBJ1-2; CDR3nt: TGTGCCAGCAGACCCCCGACAGGAAACTATGGCTACACCTTC; CDR3aa: CASRPPTGNYGYTF
d_gene: NA; v_gene: TRBV6-5; abundance: NA; j_gene: TRBJ1-2; CDR3nt: TGTGCCAGCAGTTACGGGTGGAGGGCCTATGGCTACACCTTC; CDR3aa: CASSYGWRAYGYTF
d_gene: NA; v_gene: TRBV18; abundance: NA; j_gene: TRBJ1-3; CDR3nt: TGTGCCAGCTCCCCCGTAGGAGGGACACTCAACTCTGGAAACACCATATATTTT; CDR3aa: CASSPVGGTLNSGNTIYF
d_gene: TRBD1; v_gene: TRBV2; abundance: NA; j_gene: TRBJ1-1; CDR3nt: TGTGCCAGCAGTCGGACAGGGAACACTGAAGCTTTCTTT; CDR3aa: CASSRTGNTEAFF
d_gene: NA; v_gene: TRBV6-4; abundance: NA; j_gene: TRBJ1-2; CDR3nt: TGTGCCAGCAGTCCCGGGCCCTTGCGGAATAACTATGGCTACACCTTC; CDR3aa: CASSPGPLRNNYGYTF
d_gene: TRBD1; v_gene: TRBV10-3; abundance: NA; j_gene: TRBJ1-2; CDR3nt: TGTGCCATCAGTGATAAAGGGACAGGGACCTCCTACACCTTC; CDR3aa: CAISDKGTGTSYTF
d_gene: TRBD1; v_gene: TRBV4-3; abundance: NA; j_gene: TRBJ2-7; CDR3nt: TGCGCCAGCAGCCTGGGTCCGGGACAGGGGACCGACGAGCAGTACTTC; CDR3aa: CASSLGPGQGTDEQYF
d_gene: TRBD1; v_gene: TRBV6-2/TRBV6-3; abundance: NA; j_gene: TRBJ1-4; CDR3nt: TGTGCCAGCAGTTCCGCCGGGACAGGGGAATCTGAAAAACTGTTTTTT; CDR3aa: CASSSAGTGESEKLFF
d_gene: NA; v_gene: TRBV7-2; abundance: NA; j_gene: TRBJ2-5; CDR3nt: TGTGCCAGCAGCTCCTGGCTGGGGATGGAGACCCAGTACTTC; CDR3aa: CASSSWLGMETQYF
d_gene: NA; v_gene: TRBV2; abundance: NA; j_gene: TRBJ1-1; CDR3nt: TGTGCCAGCAGCAGGGCTTACAACACTGAAGCTTTCTTT; CDR3aa: CASSRAYNTEAFF
d_gene: NA; v_gene: TRBV6-5; abundance: NA; j_gene: TRBJ1-1; CDR3nt: TGTGCCAGCAGTTACCAGAGGGTTGAGAATACTGAAGCTTTCTTT; CDR3aa: CASSYQRVENTEAFF
d_gene: NA; v_gene: TRBV18; abundance: NA; j_gene: TRBJ1-6; CDR3nt: TGTGCCAGCTCTCCCGGGAGTGATAATTCACCCCTCCACTTT; CDR3aa: CASSPGSDNSPLHF
d_gene: NA; v_gene: TRBV18; abundance: NA; j_gene: TRBJ1-4; CDR3nt: TGTGCCAGCTCACCACGTGGAGTAATAGTAGAAAAACTGTTTTTT; CDR3aa: CASSPRGVIVEKLFF
d_gene: NA; v_gene: TRBV30; abundance: once; j_gene: TRBJ1-2; CDR3nt: TGTGCCCTGGTGGGGCCGCGAGGCTACACCTTC; CDR3aa: CALVGPRGYTF
d_gene: NA; v_gene: TRBV6-4; abundance: NA; j_gene: TRBJ1-5; CDR3nt: TGTGCCAGCGCGGCAGCTAATCAGCCCCAGCATTTT; CDR3aa: CASAAANQPQHF
d_gene: TRBD2; v_gene: TRBV7-8; abundance: few; j_gene: TRBJ2-7; CDR3nt: TGTGCCAGCAGCTCAGTACTAGCGGGGGGATCCTACGAGCAGTACTTC; CDR3aa: CASSSVLAGGSYEQYF
d_gene: NA; v_gene: TRBV18; abundance: NA; j_gene: TRBJ2-7; CDR3nt: TGTGCCAGCTCACCCGCGGGTATCGAGCAGTACTTC; CDR3aa: CASSPAGIEQYF
d_gene: TRBD1; v_gene: TRBV6-2/TRBV6-3; abundance: NA; j_gene: TRBJ1-2; CDR3nt: TGTGCCAGCATCCCCACGGGACAGCGACACTATGGCTACACCTTC; CDR3aa: CASIPTGQRHYGYTF
d_gene: NA; v_gene: TRBV4-3; abundance: NA; j_gene: TRBJ1-1; CDR3nt: TGCGCCAGCAGCCAAGAAGTTTCAGGGATTACTGAAGCTTTCTTT; CDR3aa: CASSQEVSGITEAFF
d_gene: TRBD2; v_gene: TRBV3-1/TRBV3-2; abundance: NA; j_gene: TRBJ2-1; CDR3nt: TGTGCCAGCAGCCAGACTAGCGGGGGGACTGGACAGTTCTTC; CDR3aa: CASSQTSGGTGQFF
d_gene: TRBD2; v_gene: TRBV3-1/TRBV3-2; abundance: NA; j_gene: TRBJ2-1; CDR3nt: TGTGCCAGCAGCCAAGACCCGGGACTAGCGGGGGCCGAGCAGTTCTTC; CDR3aa: CASSQDPGLAGAEQFF
d_gene: NA; v_gene: TRBV19; abundance: NA; j_gene: TRBJ1-1; CDR3nt: TGTGCCAGTAGCCGCACGCAGGGGATAGAAGCTTTCTTT; CDR3aa: CASSRTQGIEAFF
d_gene: TRBD1; v_gene: TRBV6-5; abundance: NA; j_gene: TRBJ2-6; CDR3nt: TGTGCCAGCAGGGGGACAGGGGCTGGGGCCAACGTCCTGACTTTC; CDR3aa: CASRGTGAGANVLTF
d_gene: NA; v_gene: TRBV7-9; abundance: NA; j_gene: TRBJ1-5; CDR3nt: TGTGCCAGCAGCTTGGACAGCAATCAGCCCCAGCATTTT; CDR3aa: CASSLDSNQPQHF